A single sample is the source of the 31 T cell receptor beta chains below, sequenced in a study of T cells expressing NK-cell markers. With the 5' RACE reads reprocessed, TCRdb shows one record per CDR3 protein and no DNA. Here the sample table reports hundreds of thousands of distinct CDR3 sequences. Sequenced sample: blood T cells: a sorted CD56 or NKG2C T cell subset, CD4+ or CD8+ T cells, or bulk PBMC T cells (not recorded which). These receptors originate from a woman between 18 and 70 years old in good health.

V is TRBV13 and J is TRBJ2-2; there is no DNA to check the TCRdb D call of TRBD2. Germline V gene data show CDR1 as PRHDT and CDR2 as FYEKMQ (reference sequence). The CDR3 extends over 13 amino acids. CDR3 amino acids: CASSKEDRGELFF.

The chain joins TRBV7-3 to TRBJ1-1. The CDR3 contains 14 residues. Germline CDR1 and CDR2: SGHTA and FQGTGA. The CDR3 here is CASSLEAVGSEAFF.

The chain employs TRBV20-1 and TRBJ1-2. There are 15 residues in the CDR3. The germline V gene has CDR1 DFQATT and CDR2 SNEGSKA (reference sequence). The CDR3 protein is CSAIPWEGYDNGYTF.

The rearrangement uses TRBV27 and TRBJ2-4. The germline V gene has CDR1 MNHEY and CDR2 SMNVEV (reference sequence). The CDR3 has 14 residues. CDR3 protein: CASSLVWGKNIQYF.

The chain combines TRBV19 with TRBJ2-6; the D call from TCRdb, TRBD2, cannot be confirmed without DNA. The CDR3 contains 17 residues. Looked up from germline, CDR1 is LNHDA and CDR2 is SQIVND (reference sequence). The CDR3 here is CASSFGGRHTGANVLTF.

The chain links TRBV6-2 or TRBV6-3 to TRBJ2-2; TCRdb names TRBD1, which stays unverified in the absence of DNA. The germline V gene has CDR1 MNHEY and CDR2 SVGEGT. The CDR3 loop spans 17 amino acids. CDR3 region: CASGLSGLSKNTGELFF.

The chain couples TRBV20-1 to TRBJ2-3. The germline V gene has CDR1 DFQATT and CDR2 SNEGSKA (reference sequence). The CDR3 has 12 amino acids. CDR3 loop: CSASSTTDTQYF.

V gene TRBV3-1 combines with J gene TRBJ1-2; there is no DNA to check the TCRdb D call of TRBD1. Per the germline V gene, CDR1 is LGHDT and CDR2 is YNNKEL (reference sequence). There are 16 residues in the CDR3. The CDR3 sequence: CASSHAPGGLDYGYTF.

The genes are TRBV7-6 and TRBJ1-1; with no DNA, the TCRdb D assignment of TRBD1 cannot be verified. CDR1 is SGHVS, CDR2 FNYEAQ, per germline. The CDR3 consists of 15 residues. CDR3 region: CASSLKGGMNTEAFF.

J is TRBJ1-2 and V is TRBV10-3. The length of the CDR3 is 16 residues. The germline V gene encodes CDR1 ENHRY and CDR2 SYGVKD. CDR3 sequence reads: CAISESAEAYYGGYTF.

The CDR3 here is CSASQANEKLFF. The rearrangement links TRBV20-1 to TRBJ1-4. The CDR3 covers 12 residues. Germline assignment: CDR1 DFQATT and CDR2 SNEGSKA (reference sequence).

The chain uses TRBV5-1 and TRBJ2-1; TCRdb reports TRBD1, a call that lacks DNA to check it against. Looked up from germline, CDR1 is SGHRS and CDR2 is YFSETQ. The CDR3 extends over 15 amino acids. CDR3 region: CASSLDPPPADLMLF.

The chain is built from TRBV12-3 or TRBV12-4 and TRBJ2-7; TCRdb's D gene call, TRBD2, goes unchecked for lack of DNA. The CDR3 totals 14 residues. This CDR3 reads CASSLDKLAVEQYF.

V usage is TRBV9 and J usage is TRBJ2-4; TCRdb outputs TRBD1, but without DNA this stays unchecked. This CDR3 comprises 13 residues. The V gene's germline CDR1 is SGDLS and CDR2 YYNGEE. CDR3 sequence reads: CASSFRPTDIQYF.

The V gene is TRBV11-2, the J gene TRBJ2-5; TCRdb's D call, TRBD1, is unchecked because there is no DNA. The germline V gene encodes CDR1 SGHAT and CDR2 FQNNGV. The CDR3 runs 17 residues. The chain's CDR3 is CASSPTGGPRRQETQYF.

CDR3 sequence: CAWSDSGPYEQYF. The chain couples TRBV30 to TRBJ2-7; the D call from TCRdb, TRBD2, cannot be confirmed without DNA. The CDR3 sequence is 13 residues long. Per germline, CDR1 GTSNPN and CDR2 SVGIG (reference sequence). Supplemented by reference TRBV30 and TRBJ2-7, the full variable domain reads SQTIHQWPATLVQPVGSPLSLECTVEGTSNPNLYWYRQAAGRGLQLLFYSVGIGQISSEVPQNLSASRPQDRQFILSSKKLLLSDSGFYLCAWSDSGPYEQYFGPGTRLTVT.

This chain links TRBV7-2 with TRBJ2-5; there is no DNA to check the TCRdb D call of TRBD1. The germline V gene has CDR1 SGHTA and CDR2 FQGNSA. There are 15 residues in the CDR3. The CDR3 sequence is CASSSQGVAGETQYF.

The chain combines TRBV5-4 with TRBJ2-7. The germline CDR1 and CDR2 sequences are SGHNT and YYREEE (reference sequence). The CDR3 runs to 12 residues. This chain's CDR3 is CASSLVDREQYF.

The rearrangement uses TRBV5-4 and TRBJ2-3. The CDR3 totals 14 residues. Germline V gene sequence: CDR1 SGHNT, CDR2 YYREEE (reference sequence). The CDR3 loop reads CASSSEWGTDTQYF.

The chain links TRBV18 to TRBJ1-1. From germline, CDR1 is KGHSH and CDR2 LQKENI. The CDR3 has 11 amino acids. The CDR3 loop reads CASSPSAEAFF. Drawing the rest from reference TRBV18 and TRBJ1-1, the complete variable domain is NAGVMQNPRHLVRRRGQEARLRCSPMKGHSHVYWYRQLPEEGLKFMVYLQKENIIDESGMPKERFSAEFPKEGPSILRIQQVVRGDSAAYFCASSPSAEAFFGQGTRLTVV.

The chain links TRBV20-1 to TRBJ1-1; TCRdb indicates TRBD1, and absent DNA this call remains unverified. This CDR3 contains 14 residues. The germline CDR1 and CDR2 sequences are DFQATT and SNEGSKA (reference sequence). The CDR3 is CSASGGQGGTEAFF.

This chain links TRBV27 with TRBJ1-1. This CDR3 is 11 amino acids long. Germline-derived CDR1 and CDR2 are MNHEY and SMNVEV (reference sequence). The CDR3: CASSLFGEAFF.

The chain uses TRBV12-5 and TRBJ2-6. This CDR3 comprises 13 residues. Germline loops: CDR1 LGHNT, CDR2 FRNRAP. This CDR3 reads CASALSGANVLTF.

The V gene is TRBV7-2, the J gene TRBJ2-1; the TRBD2 assignment by TCRdb is unverifiable without DNA. This CDR3 has 15 residues. The germline CDR1 and CDR2 sequences are SGHTA and FQGNSA. CDR3 sequence: CASSSGLAGVYEQFF.

The chain has TRBV5-1 and TRBJ2-3; as DNA is missing, the TRBD1 call by TCRdb cannot be tested. Looked up from germline, CDR1 is SGHRS and CDR2 is YFSETQ. The CDR3 length is 14 residues. The chain's CDR3 is CASSEDTSTDTQYF.

The V call is TRBV18, the J call TRBJ1-1; the D gene TCRdb calls, TRBD1, cannot be checked with no DNA. Germline-derived CDR1 and CDR2 are KGHSH and LQKENI. The CDR3 has 14 amino acids. The CDR3: CATTPGQRGDEAFF.

This chain uses TRBV12-3 or TRBV12-4 with TRBJ2-2; no DNA is available, so the TRBD2 call from TCRdb remains unchecked. The CDR3 runs to 14 residues. The CDR3 spells CASSPALNTGELFF.

The gene calls are TRBV20-1 and TRBJ2-7. Germline V gene sequence: CDR1 DFQATT, CDR2 SNEGSKA (reference sequence). This CDR3 region has 12 residues. CDR3 residues: CSVRGSSYEQYF.

This chain uses TRBV3-1 with TRBJ1-4. Germline assignment: CDR1 LGHDT and CDR2 YNNKEL (reference sequence). The CDR3 contains 14 residues. The CDR3 loop is CASSHLGPNEKLFF.

This rearrangement joins TRBV3-1 to TRBJ2-1; the D call from TCRdb, TRBD2, cannot be confirmed without DNA. The CDR3 is 16 residues long. From germline, CDR1 is LGHDT and CDR2 YNNKEL (reference sequence). This CDR3 reads CASSQTGLGAYNEQFF.

The chain links TRBV12-3 or TRBV12-4 to TRBJ2-4; lacking DNA, the TRBD1 call made by TCRdb goes unchecked. The CDR3 totals 16 residues. Here the CDR3 reads CASSVEGLGTKNIQYF.